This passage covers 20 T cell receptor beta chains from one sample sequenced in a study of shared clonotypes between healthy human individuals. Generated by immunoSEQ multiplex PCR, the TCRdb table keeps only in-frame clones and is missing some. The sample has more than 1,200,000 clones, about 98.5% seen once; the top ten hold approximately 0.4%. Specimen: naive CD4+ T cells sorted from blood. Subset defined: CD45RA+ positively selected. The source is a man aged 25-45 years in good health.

The CDR3 is CASSLTGGGNTEAFF. The CDR3 DNA reads as TGCGCCAGCAGCTTGACAGGTGGTGGGAACACTGAAGCTTTCTTT. V gene TRBV5-1 combines with J gene TRBJ1-1; D perhaps matches TRBD1 (5 bases). Germline V gene lookup returns CDR1 SGHRS and CDR2 YFSETQ. Trimming cost V 1 base and J 1 base, with 11 bases left between them. The CDR3 has 15 residues.

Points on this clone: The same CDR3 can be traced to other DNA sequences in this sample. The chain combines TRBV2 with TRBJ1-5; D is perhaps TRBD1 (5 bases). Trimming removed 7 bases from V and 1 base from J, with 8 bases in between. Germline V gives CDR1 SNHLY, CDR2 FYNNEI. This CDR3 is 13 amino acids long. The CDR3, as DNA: TGTGCCAGCACTAGGGACAGCAATCAGCCCCAGCATTTT. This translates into CASTRDSNQPQHF.

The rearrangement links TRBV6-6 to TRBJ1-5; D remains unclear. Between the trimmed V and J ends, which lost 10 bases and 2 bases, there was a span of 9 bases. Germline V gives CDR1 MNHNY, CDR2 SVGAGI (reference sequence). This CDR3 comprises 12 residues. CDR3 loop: CATHTGNQPQHF. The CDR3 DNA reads TGTGCCACCCATACGGGCAATCAGCCCCAGCATTTT.

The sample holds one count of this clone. The CDR3 sequence is CASSLGGQGNQPQHF. CDR3 coding DNA: TGTGCCAGCAGCTTAGGTGGGCAGGGGAATCAGCCCCAGCATTTT. This chain joins TRBV7-6 and TRBJ1-5; D is possibly TRBD1 (6 bases). V shed 1 base and J shed 4 bases, with 11 bases lying between them. CDR3 length: 15 residues. CDR1 is SGHVS and CDR2 is FNYEAQ in the germline V gene.

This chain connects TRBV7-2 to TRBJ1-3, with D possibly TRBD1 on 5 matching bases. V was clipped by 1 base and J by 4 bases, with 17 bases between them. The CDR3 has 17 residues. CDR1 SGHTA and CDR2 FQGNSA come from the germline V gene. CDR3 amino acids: CASSLEPRRVAGNTIYF. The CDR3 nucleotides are TGTGCCAGCAGCTTAGAACCTCGCAGGGTGGCAGGAAACACCATATATTTT.

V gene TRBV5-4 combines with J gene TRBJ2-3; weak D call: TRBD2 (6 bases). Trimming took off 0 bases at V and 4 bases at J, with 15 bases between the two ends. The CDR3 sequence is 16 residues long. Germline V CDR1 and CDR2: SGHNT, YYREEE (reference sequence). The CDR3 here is CASSLASGVMADTQYF. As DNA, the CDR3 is TGTGCCAGCAGCTTGGCATCGGGAGTTATGGCAGATACGCAGTATTTT.

The CDR3 DNA follows: TGTGCCAGCAGTAAGGTTACTAGCGGGAGGATATACAATGAGCAGTTCTTC. Translating it yields CASSKVTSGRIYNEQFF. The chain joins TRBV27 to TRBJ2-1; 12 bases match TRBD2. Trimming removed 5 bases from V and 4 bases from J; junction bases left unmatched: 9. Per the germline V gene, CDR1 is MNHEY and CDR2 is SMNVEV (reference sequence). The CDR3 contains 17 residues.

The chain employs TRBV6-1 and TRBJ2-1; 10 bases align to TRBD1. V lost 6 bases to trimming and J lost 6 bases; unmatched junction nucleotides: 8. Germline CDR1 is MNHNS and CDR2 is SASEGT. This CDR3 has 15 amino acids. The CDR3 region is CASRSSGTGVNEQFF. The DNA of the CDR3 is TGTGCCAGCAGGTCCTCCGGGACAGGGGTCAATGAGCAGTTCTTC.

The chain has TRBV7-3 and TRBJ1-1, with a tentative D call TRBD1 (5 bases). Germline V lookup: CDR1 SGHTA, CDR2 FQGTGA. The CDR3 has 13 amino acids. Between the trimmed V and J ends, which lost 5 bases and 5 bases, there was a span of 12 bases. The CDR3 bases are TGTGCCAGCAGCCCGGCGTGGGGGACTGAAGCTTTCTTT. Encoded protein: CASSPAWGTEAFF. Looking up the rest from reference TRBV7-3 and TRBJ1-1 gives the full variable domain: GAGVSQTPSNKVTEKGKYVELRCDPISGHTALYWYRQSLGQGPEFLIYFQGTGAADDSGLPNDRFFAVRPEGSVSTLKIQRTERGDSAVYLCASSPAWGTEAFFGQGTRLTVV.

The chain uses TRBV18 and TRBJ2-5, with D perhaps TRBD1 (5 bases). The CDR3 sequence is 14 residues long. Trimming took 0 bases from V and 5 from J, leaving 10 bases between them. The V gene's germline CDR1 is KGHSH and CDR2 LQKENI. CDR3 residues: CASSPPSPGETQYF. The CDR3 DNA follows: TGTGCCAGCTCACCACCGAGCCCAGGGGAGACCCAGTACTTC.

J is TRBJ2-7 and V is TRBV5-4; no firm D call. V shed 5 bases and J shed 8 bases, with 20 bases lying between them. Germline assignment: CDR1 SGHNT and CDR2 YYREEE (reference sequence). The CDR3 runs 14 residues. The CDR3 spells CASRSDNRALKQYF. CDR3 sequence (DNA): TGTGCCAGCAGATCTGACAATAGGGCGTTAAAGCAGTACTTC. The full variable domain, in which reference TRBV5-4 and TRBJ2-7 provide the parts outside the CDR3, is ETGVTQSPTHLIKTRGQQVTLRCSSQSGHNTVSWYQQALGQGPQFIFQYYREEENGRGNFPPRFSGLQFPNYSSELNVNALELDDSALYLCASRSDNRALKQYFGPGTRLTVT.

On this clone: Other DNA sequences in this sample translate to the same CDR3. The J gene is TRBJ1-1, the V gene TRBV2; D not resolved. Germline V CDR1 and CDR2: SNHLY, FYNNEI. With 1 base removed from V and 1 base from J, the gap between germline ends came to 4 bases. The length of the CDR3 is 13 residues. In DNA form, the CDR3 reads TGTGCCAGCAGTGAAGAGTCGAACACTGAAGCTTTCTTT. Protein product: CASSEESNTEAFF.

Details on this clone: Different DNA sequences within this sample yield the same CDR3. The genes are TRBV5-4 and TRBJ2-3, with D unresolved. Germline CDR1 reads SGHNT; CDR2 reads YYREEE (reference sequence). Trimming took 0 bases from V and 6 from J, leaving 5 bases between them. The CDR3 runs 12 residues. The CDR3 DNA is TGTGCCAGCAGCTTGGTCGGGGATACGCAGTATTTT. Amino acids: CASSLVGDTQYF.

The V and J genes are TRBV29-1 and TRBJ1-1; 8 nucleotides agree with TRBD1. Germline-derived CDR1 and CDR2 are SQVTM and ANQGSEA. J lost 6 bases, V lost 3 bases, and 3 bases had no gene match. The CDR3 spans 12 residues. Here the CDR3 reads CSVEPDRAEAFF. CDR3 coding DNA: TGCAGCGTTGAGCCGGACAGGGCTGAAGCTTTCTTT.

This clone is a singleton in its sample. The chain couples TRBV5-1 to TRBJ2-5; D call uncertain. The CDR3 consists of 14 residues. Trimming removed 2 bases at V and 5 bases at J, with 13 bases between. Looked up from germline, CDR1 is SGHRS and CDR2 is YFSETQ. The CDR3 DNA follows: TGCGCCAGCAGCTTATTAACAGACGATGAGACCCAGTACTTC. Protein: CASSLLTDDETQYF.

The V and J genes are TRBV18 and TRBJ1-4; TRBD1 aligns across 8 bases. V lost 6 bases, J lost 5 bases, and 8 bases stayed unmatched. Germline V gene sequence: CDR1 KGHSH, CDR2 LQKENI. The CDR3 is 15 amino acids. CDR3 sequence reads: CASSAGQEYNEKLFF. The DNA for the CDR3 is TGTGCCAGCTCGGCGGGACAGGAGTACAATGAAAAACTGTTTTTT. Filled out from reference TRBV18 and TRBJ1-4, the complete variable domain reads NAGVMQNPRHLVRRRGQEARLRCSPMKGHSHVYWYRQLPEEGLKFMVYLQKENIIDESGMPKERFSAEFPKEGPSILRIQQVVRGDSAAYFCASSAGQEYNEKLFFGSGTQLSVL.

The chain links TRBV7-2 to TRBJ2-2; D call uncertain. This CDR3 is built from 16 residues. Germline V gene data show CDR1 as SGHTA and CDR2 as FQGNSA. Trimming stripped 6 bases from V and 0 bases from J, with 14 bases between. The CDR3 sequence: CASSLLPPPNTGELFF. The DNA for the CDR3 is TGTGCCAGCAGTTTGCTTCCACCCCCGAACACCGGGGAGCTGTTTTTT.

CDR3 sequence (DNA): TGTGCCAGTAGTATAGGTGGCAGGACCCCAGGGCCCCAGCATTTT. As protein: CASSIGGRTPGPQHF. The chain has TRBV19 and TRBJ1-5; the D is unclear. Germline V CDR1 and CDR2: LNHDA, SQIVND (reference sequence). This CDR3 has 15 amino acids. Trimming stripped 1 base from V and 9 bases from J, with 16 bases between.

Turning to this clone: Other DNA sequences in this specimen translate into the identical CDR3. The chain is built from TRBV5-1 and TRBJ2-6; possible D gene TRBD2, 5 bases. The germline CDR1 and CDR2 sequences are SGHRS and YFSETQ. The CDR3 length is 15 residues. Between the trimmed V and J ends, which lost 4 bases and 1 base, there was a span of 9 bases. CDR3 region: CASSLRESGANVLTF. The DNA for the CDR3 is TGCGCCAGCAGCCTGAGGGAATCTGGGGCCAACGTCCTGACTTTC.

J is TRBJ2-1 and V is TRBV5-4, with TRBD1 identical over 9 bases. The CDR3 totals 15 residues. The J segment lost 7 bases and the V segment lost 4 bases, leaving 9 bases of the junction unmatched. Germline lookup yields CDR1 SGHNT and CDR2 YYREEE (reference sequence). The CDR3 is CASSDGQGSMNEQFF. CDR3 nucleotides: TGTGCCAGCAGCGACGGACAGGGGTCAATGAATGAGCAGTTCTTC.